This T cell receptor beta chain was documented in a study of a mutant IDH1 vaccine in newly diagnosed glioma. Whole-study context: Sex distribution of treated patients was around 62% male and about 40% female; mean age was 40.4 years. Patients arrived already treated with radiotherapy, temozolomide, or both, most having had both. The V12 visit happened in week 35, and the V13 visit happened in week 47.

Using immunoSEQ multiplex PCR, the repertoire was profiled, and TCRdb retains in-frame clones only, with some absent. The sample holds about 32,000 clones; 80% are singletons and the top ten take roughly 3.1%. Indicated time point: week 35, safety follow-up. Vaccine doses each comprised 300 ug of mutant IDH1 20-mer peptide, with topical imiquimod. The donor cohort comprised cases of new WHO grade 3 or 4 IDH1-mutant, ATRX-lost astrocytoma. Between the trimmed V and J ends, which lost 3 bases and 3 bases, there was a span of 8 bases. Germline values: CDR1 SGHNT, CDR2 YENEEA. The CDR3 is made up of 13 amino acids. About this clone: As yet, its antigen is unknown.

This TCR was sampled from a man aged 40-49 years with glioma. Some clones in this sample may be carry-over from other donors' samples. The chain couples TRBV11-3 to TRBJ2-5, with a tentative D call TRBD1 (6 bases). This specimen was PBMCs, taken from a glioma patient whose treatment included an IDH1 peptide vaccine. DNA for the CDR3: TGTGCCAGCAGCTTCGGACAGAAAGAGACCCAGTACTTC. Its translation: CASSFGQKETQYF.